This is a list of T cell receptor beta chains from one sample in a study of blood T cells in healthy people across ages. Via MiXCR, TCRdb re-called the 5' RACE reads, giving one row per CDR3 protein. The sample lists approximately 850,000 distinct CDR3 sequences; under 45% were seen once. Material for sequencing was blood. Every receptor here comes from a man aged 60 to 75 in good health. The CDR3 runs from the conserved cysteine through the conserved F or W. The D gene is left open where the match is weak. Only some rows state a clone size, as once, few, many or a class for expanded clones.

size: few; J: TRBJ2-7; D: TRBD2; V: TRBV7-2; CDR3: CASSLAVTSGYEQYF; DNA: TGTGCCAGCAGCTTAGCGGTAACTAGCGGCTACGAGCAGTACTTC
size: once; J: TRBJ1-1; D: NA; V: TRBV14; CDR3: CASSQDFRGLTTEAFF; DNA: TGTGCCAGTAGCCAAGATTTCCGGGGGTTGACCACTGAAGCTTTCTTT
size: few; J: TRBJ2-7; D: TRBD1; V: TRBV27; CDR3: CASRREGTGVHEQYF; DNA: TGTGCCAGCAGACGAGAAGGGACAGGGGTCCACGAGCAGTACTTC
size: few; J: TRBJ2-7; D: TRBD2; V: TRBV7-9; CDR3: CASSLGGGLNEQYF; DNA: TGTGCCAGCAGCTTAGGGGGAGGGTTGAACGAGCAGTACTTC
size: few; J: TRBJ2-6; D: NA; V: TRBV6-5; CDR3: CASSLTYRRGSGANVLTF; DNA: TGTGCCAGCAGTTTAACCTACCGCCGGGGCTCTGGGGCCAACGTCCTGACTTTC
size: NA; J: TRBJ2-1; D: TRBD1; V: TRBV24-1; CDR3: CATSSGGGGNEQFF; DNA: TGTGCCACCAGCTCAGGGGGTGGGGGCAATGAGCAGTTCTTC
size: NA; J: TRBJ1-6; D: NA; V: TRBV7-2; CDR3: CASSLAAGPLHF; DNA: TGTGCCAGCAGCTTAGCGGCGGGGCCCCTCCACTTT
size: NA; J: TRBJ1-2; D: NA; V: TRBV6-2/TRBV6-3; CDR3: CASIDRGQTYGYTF; DNA: TGTGCCAGCATCGATAGGGGCCAGACCTATGGCTACACCTTC
size: NA; J: TRBJ1-2; D: NA; V: TRBV6-6; CDR3: CASSSARKEVNYGYTF; DNA: TGTGCCAGCAGTTCCGCCCGGAAAGAAGTTAACTATGGCTACACCTTC
size: NA; J: TRBJ2-3; D: TRBD1; V: TRBV28; CDR3: CASSSPGQGPSTQYF; DNA: TGTGCCAGCAGTTCCCCGGGACAGGGGCCGAGTACGCAGTATTTT
size: few; J: TRBJ1-4; D: NA; V: TRBV20-1; CDR3: CSAMPQGVGEKLFF; DNA: TGCAGTGCTATGCCACAGGGAGTCGGTGAAAAACTGTTTTTT
size: few; J: TRBJ1-5; D: TRBD1; V: TRBV4-1; CDR3: CASSPRTGGQPQHF; DNA: TGCGCCAGCAGCCCCCGGACAGGGGGTCAGCCCCAGCATTTT
size: NA; J: TRBJ2-1; D: NA; V: TRBV6-5; CDR3: CASSYSGLRNEQFF; DNA: TGTGCCAGCAGTTACTCCGGCCTCAGGAATGAGCAGTTCTTC
size: few; J: TRBJ2-3; D: NA; V: TRBV7-2; CDR3: CASRNAGRDITDTQYF; DNA: TGTGCCAGCAGAAACGCTGGGCGGGACATCACAGATACGCAGTATTTT
size: NA; J: TRBJ2-2; D: NA; V: TRBV6-5; CDR3: CASRRGSSNGELFF; DNA: TGTGCCAGCAGGCGCGGTTCGAGCAACGGGGAGCTGTTTTTT
size: NA; J: TRBJ2-1; D: NA; V: TRBV12-3/TRBV12-4; CDR3: CASSFRDSKETQFF; DNA: TGTGCCAGCAGTTTTAGGGACTCCAAAGAGACCCAGTTCTTC
size: NA; J: TRBJ1-2; D: NA; V: TRBV27; CDR3: CASSSRAGHGYTF; DNA: TGTGCCAGCAGTTCCCGGGCAGGTCATGGCTACACCTTC
size: NA; J: TRBJ2-1; D: NA; V: TRBV29-1; CDR3: CSVASRDSSYEQFF; DNA: TGCAGCGTTGCCAGCAGGGATAGCTCCTACGAGCAGTTCTTC
size: NA; J: TRBJ1-5; D: NA; V: TRBV29-1; CDR3: CSVGGNQPQHF; DNA: TGCAGCGTTGGCGGCAATCAGCCCCAGCATTTT
size: few; J: TRBJ2-3; D: TRBD1; V: TRBV20-1; CDR3: CSARDLAGGSTDTQYF; DNA: TGCAGTGCTAGAGATTTGGCAGGGGGCAGCACAGATACGCAGTATTTT
size: many; J: TRBJ2-7; D: TRBD1; V: TRBV29-1; CDR3: CSVRDRGRGSPYEQYF; DNA: TGCAGCGTACGGGACAGGGGGCGCGGGAGTCCCTACGAGCAGTACTTC
size: NA; J: TRBJ1-1; D: NA; V: TRBV15; CDR3: CATSREVVMNTEAFF; DNA: TGTGCCACCAGCAGAGAGGTAGTGATGAACACTGAAGCTTTCTTT
size: NA; J: TRBJ2-7; D: NA; V: TRBV6-5; CDR3: CASRPIAAGEQYF; DNA: TGTGCCAGCAGGCCTATAGCGGCAGGCGAGCAGTACTTC
size: NA; J: TRBJ2-5; D: NA; V: TRBV20-1; CDR3: CSATPYRGGRRETQYF; DNA: TGCAGTGCTACCCCTTATAGGGGGGGCCGGAGAGAGACCCAGTACTTC
size: NA; J: TRBJ2-1; D: NA; V: TRBV28; CDR3: CASSLKGGKYQETQFF; DNA: TGTGCCAGCAGTTTGAAGGGGGGCAAGTACCAAGAGACCCAGTTCTTC
size: few; J: TRBJ2-7; D: NA; V: TRBV5-1; CDR3: CASSPGRTVSIYEQYF; DNA: TGCGCCAGCAGCCCAGGACGGACAGTGTCAATCTACGAGCAGTACTTC
size: few; J: TRBJ1-2; D: NA; V: TRBV5-8; CDR3: CASSFLPLGGYTF; DNA: TGTGCCAGCAGCTTTCTACCGCTCGGGGGCTACACCTTC
size: NA; J: TRBJ2-3; D: TRBD2; V: TRBV2; CDR3: CASNGLVGPTDTQYF; DNA: TGTGCCAGCAATGGACTAGTGGGGCCCACAGATACGCAGTATTTT
size: NA; J: TRBJ1-1; D: NA; V: TRBV9; CDR3: CASSVATMLKGWYITEAFF; DNA: TGTGCCAGCAGCGTAGCTACGATGTTGAAAGGGTGGTATATCACTGAAGCTTTCTTT
size: NA; J: TRBJ1-1; D: NA; V: TRBV4-1; CDR3: CASSQTMNTEAFF; DNA: TGCGCCAGCAGCCAGACAATGAACACTGAAGCTTTCTTT
size: NA; J: TRBJ1-6; D: NA; V: TRBV3-1; CDR3: CASSPLDSFNSPLHF; DNA: TGTGCCAGCAGCCCCCTGGACAGTTTTAATTCACCCCTCCACTTT
size: few; J: TRBJ2-5; D: NA; V: TRBV12-3/TRBV12-4; CDR3: CASTRGQGETQYF; DNA: TGTGCCAGCACCCGGGGCCAAGGGGAGACCCAGTACTTC
size: many; J: TRBJ2-7; D: NA; V: TRBV28; CDR3: CASSRMGPYEQYF; DNA: TGTGCCAGCAGTCGGATGGGACCCTACGAGCAGTACTTC
size: few; J: TRBJ2-6; D: NA; V: TRBV6-6; CDR3: CASREPTAGANVLTF; DNA: TGTGCCAGCAGGGAGCCAACTGCAGGGGCCAACGTCCTGACTTTC
size: NA; J: TRBJ2-2; D: TRBD1; V: TRBV7-2; CDR3: CASSLGWTGRTGELFF; DNA: TGTGCCAGCAGCTTAGGATGGACAGGGCGAACCGGGGAGCTGTTTTTT
size: NA; J: TRBJ2-7; D: TRBD2; V: TRBV6-2/TRBV6-3; CDR3: CASSYCRGDYEQYF; DNA: TGTGCCAGCAGTTATTGCCGGGGGGACTACGAGCAGTACTTC
size: NA; J: TRBJ2-3; D: NA; V: TRBV12-3/TRBV12-4; CDR3: CASSLGQVQDYTQYF; DNA: TGTGCCAGCAGTTTAGGCCAAGTCCAGGACTATACGCAGTATTTT
size: NA; J: TRBJ1-2; D: TRBD1; V: TRBV6-5; CDR3: CASSYEGAGGYTF; DNA: TGTGCCAGCAGTTACGAGGGGGCGGGTGGCTACACCTTC
size: NA; J: TRBJ2-1; D: TRBD2; V: TRBV18; CDR3: CASSPQGLAGPYNEQFF; DNA: TGTGCCAGCTCACCCCAAGGACTAGCGGGACCCTACAATGAGCAGTTCTTC
size: few; J: TRBJ1-1; D: NA; V: TRBV5-1; CDR3: CASSLESGNTEAFF; DNA: TGCGCCAGCAGCTTGGAATCAGGGAACACTGAAGCTTTCTTT
size: NA; J: TRBJ2-7; D: NA; V: TRBV6-1; CDR3: CASSVTRIAEQYF; DNA: TGTGCCAGCAGCGTTACTCGGATTGCCGAGCAGTACTTC
size: NA; J: TRBJ2-1; D: TRBD2; V: TRBV11-3; CDR3: CASSFLAGAIHEQFF; DNA: TGTGCCAGCAGCTTTCTAGCGGGGGCAATCCATGAGCAGTTCTTC
size: NA; J: TRBJ2-1; D: NA; V: TRBV6-1; CDR3: CVSRLDSVSYNEQFF; DNA: TGTGTCAGCAGATTAGACAGCGTCTCCTACAATGAGCAGTTCTTC
size: few; J: TRBJ2-4; D: NA; V: TRBV20-1; CDR3: CSAPFGGGNIQYF; DNA: TGCAGTGCTCCCTTTGGCGGGGGCAACATTCAGTACTTC
size: few; J: TRBJ2-1; D: NA; V: TRBV7-2; CDR3: CASSMGLYNEQFF; DNA: TGTGCCAGCAGCATGGGCCTTTACAATGAGCAGTTCTTC
size: NA; J: TRBJ2-2; D: TRBD2; V: TRBV5-1; CDR3: CASSLLAGAAGELFF; DNA: TGCGCCAGCAGCCTTCTAGCGGGGGCGGCCGGGGAGCTGTTTTTT
size: NA; J: TRBJ2-5; D: NA; V: TRBV2; CDR3: CATQAVETQYF; DNA: TGTGCCACCCAGGCGGTGGAGACCCAGTACTTC
size: NA; J: TRBJ2-3; D: NA; V: TRBV9; CDR3: CASSVAASSSTDTQYF; DNA: TGTGCCAGCAGCGTAGCGGCTAGCTCTAGCACAGATACGCAGTATTTT
size: few; J: TRBJ2-7; D: NA; V: TRBV7-2; CDR3: CASSLALRTLAYEQYF; DNA: TGTGCCAGCAGCTTAGCGCTTAGGACGCTAGCCTACGAGCAGTACTTC
size: NA; J: TRBJ2-1; D: TRBD2; V: TRBV5-1; CDR3: CASSMEWSGDYNEQFF; DNA: TGCGCCAGCAGCATGGAATGGAGCGGGGACTACAATGAGCAGTTCTTC
size: NA; J: TRBJ1-2; D: NA; V: TRBV20-1; CDR3: CSARGVGYGYTF; DNA: TGCAGTGCTAGAGGGGTCGGGTATGGCTACACCTTC
size: many; J: TRBJ1-4; D: TRBD1; V: TRBV6-6; CDR3: CASSAGQGASVEKLFF; DNA: TGTGCCAGCAGTGCCGGACAGGGGGCGTCTGTTGAAAAACTGTTTTTT
size: NA; J: TRBJ2-7; D: NA; V: TRBV12-3/TRBV12-4; CDR3: CASSLKGGKSEQYF; DNA: TGTGCCAGCAGTTTAAAGGGAGGCAAGAGCGAGCAGTACTTC
size: NA; J: TRBJ2-1; D: TRBD2; V: TRBV7-9; CDR3: CASSTGLAGGEQFF; DNA: TGTGCCAGCAGCACGGGACTAGCGGGGGGCGAGCAGTTCTTC
size: NA; J: TRBJ1-6; D: NA; V: TRBV7-9; CDR3: CASSWMGGDRSNSPLHF; DNA: TGTGCCAGCAGCTGGATGGGCGGCGACAGGAGTAATTCACCCCTCCACTTT
size: NA; J: TRBJ1-4; D: NA; V: TRBV12-3/TRBV12-4; CDR3: CASSLRQGTNEKLFF; DNA: TGTGCCAGCAGTTTACGGCAGGGAACTAATGAAAAACTGTTTTTT